The clone carrying this T cell receptor beta chain was observed a few times. These data are taken from a study of blood T cell repertoires in COVID-19. Looking at the study overall: Samples taken during acute and convalescent COVID-19 were collected in the United States, Italy and Spain. In each case, the material was cDNA or gDNA derived from T cells, B-cell-depleted T cells, or PBMCs.

Original processing methods: Nucleated cell counts were estimated from reference gene primer amplification. Profiled with immunoSEQ multiplex PCR; TCRdb holds only in-frame clones, not every one. V and J calls and clone size follow that table, whereas D and trimming were derived from the DNA. The sample lists fewer than 500,000 clones, roughly 86% occurring once. Trimming removed 6 bases from V and 1 base from J, with 10 bases in between. CDR3 length: 13 amino acids. Germline V lookup: CDR1 SGHRS, CDR2 YFSETQ. J is TRBJ1-1 and V is TRBV5-1, with D tentatively TRBD1 (5 bases). The receptor's source is a human donor with acute or convalescent COVID-19. The donor label of this sample is uncertain. Sequenced input: peripheral blood. CDR3 residues: CASNPGQNTEAFF. In DNA, the CDR3 is TGCGCCAGCAACCCTGGACAGAACACTGAAGCTTTCTTT. Full variable domain (remainder filled in from reference TRBV5-1 and TRBJ1-1): KAGVTQTPRYLIKTRGQQVTLSCSPISGHRSVSWYQQTPGQGLQFLFEYFSETQRNKGNFPGRFSGRQFSNSRSEMNVSTLELGDSALYLCASNPGQNTEAFFGQGTRLTVV.